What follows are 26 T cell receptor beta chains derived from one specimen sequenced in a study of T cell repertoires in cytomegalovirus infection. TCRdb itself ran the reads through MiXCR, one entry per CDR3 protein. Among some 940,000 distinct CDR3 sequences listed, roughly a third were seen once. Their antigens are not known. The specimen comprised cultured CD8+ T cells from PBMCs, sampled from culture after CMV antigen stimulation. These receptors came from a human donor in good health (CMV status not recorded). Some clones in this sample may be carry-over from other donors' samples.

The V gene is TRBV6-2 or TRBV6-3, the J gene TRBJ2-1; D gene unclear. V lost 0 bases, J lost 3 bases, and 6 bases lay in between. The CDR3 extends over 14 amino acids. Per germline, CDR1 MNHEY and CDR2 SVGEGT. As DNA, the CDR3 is TGTGCCAGCAGTTACTCAGGCTTCTACAATGAGCAGTTCTTC. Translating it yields CASSYSGFYNEQFF.

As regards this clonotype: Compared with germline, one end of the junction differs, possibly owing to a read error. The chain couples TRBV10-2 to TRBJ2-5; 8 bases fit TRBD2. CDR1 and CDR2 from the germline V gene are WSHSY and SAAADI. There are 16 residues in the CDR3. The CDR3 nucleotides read TGTGCCAGCAGTGAGTCGATGACTAGCGTACAAGAGACCCAGTACTTC. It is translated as CASSESMTSVQETQYF.

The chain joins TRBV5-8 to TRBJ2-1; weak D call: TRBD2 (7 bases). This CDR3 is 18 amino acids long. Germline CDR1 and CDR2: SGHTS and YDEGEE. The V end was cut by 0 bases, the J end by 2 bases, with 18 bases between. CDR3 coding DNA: TGTGCCAGCAGCTTGGATCCGCGAGGGGGGGCGACCTACAATGAGCAGTTCTTC. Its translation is CASSLDPRGGATYNEQFF.

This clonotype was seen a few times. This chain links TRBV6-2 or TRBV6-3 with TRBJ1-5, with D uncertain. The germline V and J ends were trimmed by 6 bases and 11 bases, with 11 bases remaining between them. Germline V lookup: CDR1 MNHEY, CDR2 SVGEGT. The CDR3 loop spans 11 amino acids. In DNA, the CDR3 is TGTGCCAGCAGGGAGGGCACGGCCCAGCATTTT. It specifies CASREGTAQHF.

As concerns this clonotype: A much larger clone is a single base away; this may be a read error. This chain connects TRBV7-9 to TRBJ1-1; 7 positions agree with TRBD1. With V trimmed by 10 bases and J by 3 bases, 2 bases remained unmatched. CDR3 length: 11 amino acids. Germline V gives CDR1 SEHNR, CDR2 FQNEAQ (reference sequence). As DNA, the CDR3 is TGTGCCATCAGGGGGGACACTGAAGCTTTCTTT. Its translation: CAIRGDTEAFF.

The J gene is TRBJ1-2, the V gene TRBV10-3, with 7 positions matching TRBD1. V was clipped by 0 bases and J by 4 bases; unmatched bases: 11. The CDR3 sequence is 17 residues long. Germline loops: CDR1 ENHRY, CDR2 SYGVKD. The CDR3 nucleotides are TGTGCCATCAGTGAGTCGATGGCGCGGGACAGCACCTATGGCTACACCTTC. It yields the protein CAISESMARDSTYGYTF.

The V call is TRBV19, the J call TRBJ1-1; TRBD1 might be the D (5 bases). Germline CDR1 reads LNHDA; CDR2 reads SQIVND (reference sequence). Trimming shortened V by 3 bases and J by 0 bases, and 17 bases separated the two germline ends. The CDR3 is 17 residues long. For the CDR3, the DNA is TGTGCCAGTAGTATGATTAGAAAAGGGGCGCTGAACACTGAAGCTTTCTTT. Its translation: CASSMIRKGALNTEAFF.

The CDR3 spells CAISGTVQETQYF. The CDR3 nucleotides are TGTGCCATCAGTGGGACGGTCCAAGAGACCCAGTACTTC. V and J are TRBV10-3 and TRBJ2-5; unclear D gene. CDR3 size: 13 residues. V dropped 4 bases and J dropped 1 base, with 7 bases sitting between them. Germline loops: CDR1 ENHRY, CDR2 SYGVKD.

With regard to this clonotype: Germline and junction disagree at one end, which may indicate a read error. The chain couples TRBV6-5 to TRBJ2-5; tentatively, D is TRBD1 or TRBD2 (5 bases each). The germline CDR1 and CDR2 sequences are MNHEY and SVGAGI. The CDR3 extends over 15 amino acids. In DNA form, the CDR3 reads TGTGCCAACAGTTACTCGATTCCGGGGCGAGAGACCCAGTACTTC. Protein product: CANSYSIPGRETQYF.

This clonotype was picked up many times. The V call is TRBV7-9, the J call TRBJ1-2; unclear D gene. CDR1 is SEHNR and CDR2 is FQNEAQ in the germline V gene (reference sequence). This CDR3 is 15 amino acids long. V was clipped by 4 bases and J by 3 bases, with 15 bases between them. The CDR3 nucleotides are TGTGCCAGCAGCTCCCCGCCAGAATCCTACTATGGCTACACCTTC. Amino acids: CASSSPPESYYGYTF.

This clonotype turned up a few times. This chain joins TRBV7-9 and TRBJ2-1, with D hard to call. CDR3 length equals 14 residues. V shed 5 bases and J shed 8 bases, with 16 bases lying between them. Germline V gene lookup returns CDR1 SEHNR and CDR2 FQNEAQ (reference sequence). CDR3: CASSPLRGQDEQFF. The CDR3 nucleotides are TGTGCCAGCAGCCCCCTTCGCGGTCAGGATGAGCAGTTCTTC.

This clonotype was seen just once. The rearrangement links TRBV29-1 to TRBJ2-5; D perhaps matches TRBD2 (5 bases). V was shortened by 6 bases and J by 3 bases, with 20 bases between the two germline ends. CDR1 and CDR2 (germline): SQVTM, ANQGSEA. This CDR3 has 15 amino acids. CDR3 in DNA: TGCAGCGTAGTACCGACAATTCTCGGGAAAGAGACCCAGTACTTC. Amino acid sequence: CSVVPTILGKETQYF.

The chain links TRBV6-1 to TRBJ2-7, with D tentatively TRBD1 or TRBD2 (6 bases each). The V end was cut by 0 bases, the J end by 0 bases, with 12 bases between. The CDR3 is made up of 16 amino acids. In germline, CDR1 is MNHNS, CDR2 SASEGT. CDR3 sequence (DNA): TGTGCCAGCAGTGAAGCGCGGGACATCACCTCCTACGAGCAGTACGTC. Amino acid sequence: CASSEARDITSYEQYV.

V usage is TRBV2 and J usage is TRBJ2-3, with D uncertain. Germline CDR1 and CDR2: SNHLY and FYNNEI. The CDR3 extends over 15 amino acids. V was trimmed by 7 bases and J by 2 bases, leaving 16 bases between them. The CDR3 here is CASNPGHAVTDTQYF. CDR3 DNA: TGTGCCAGCAACCCGGGTCACGCCGTCACAGATACGCAGTATTTT.

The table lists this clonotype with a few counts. DNA of the CDR3: TGTGCCAGCAGTTACCGACATGAAGCTTTCTTT. Residues: CASSYRHEAFF. The V call is TRBV6-6, the J call TRBJ1-1, with D hard to call. V shed 2 bases and J shed 7 bases, with 5 bases lying between them. The germline CDR1 and CDR2 sequences are MNHNY and SVGAGI (reference sequence). The CDR3 contains 11 residues.

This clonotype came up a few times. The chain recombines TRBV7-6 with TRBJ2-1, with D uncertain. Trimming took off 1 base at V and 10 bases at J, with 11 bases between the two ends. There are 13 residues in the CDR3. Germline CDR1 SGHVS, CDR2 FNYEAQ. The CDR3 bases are TGTGCCAGCAGCTTAGATTCAGCTGGGGAGCAGTTCTTC. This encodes CASSLDSAGEQFF.

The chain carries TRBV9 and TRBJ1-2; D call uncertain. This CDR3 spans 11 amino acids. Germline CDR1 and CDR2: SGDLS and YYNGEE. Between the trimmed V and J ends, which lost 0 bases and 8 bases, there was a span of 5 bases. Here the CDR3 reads CASSVGGGYTF. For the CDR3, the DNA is TGTGCCAGCAGCGTAGGAGGGGGCTACACCTTC.

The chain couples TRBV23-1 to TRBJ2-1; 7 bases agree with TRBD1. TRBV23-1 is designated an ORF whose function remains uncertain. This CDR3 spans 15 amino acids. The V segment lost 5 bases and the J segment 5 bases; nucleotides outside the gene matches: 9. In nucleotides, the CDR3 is TGCGCCAGCAGTTGGGGACAGTCAAGAGACAATGAGCAGTTCTTC. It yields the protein CASSWGQSRDNEQFF.

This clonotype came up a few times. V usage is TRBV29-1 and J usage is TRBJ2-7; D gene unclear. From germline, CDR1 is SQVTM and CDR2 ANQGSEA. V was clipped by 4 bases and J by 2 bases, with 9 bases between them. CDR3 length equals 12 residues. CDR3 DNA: TGCAGCGTTGGAGACTCCACCTACGAGCAGTACTTC. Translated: CSVGDSTYEQYF.

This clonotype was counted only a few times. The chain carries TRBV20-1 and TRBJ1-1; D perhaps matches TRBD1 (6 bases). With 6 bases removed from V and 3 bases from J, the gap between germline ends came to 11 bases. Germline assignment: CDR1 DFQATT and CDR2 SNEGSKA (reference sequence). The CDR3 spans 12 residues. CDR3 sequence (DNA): TGCAGTGCAAAGGACAGCCACACTGAAGCTTTCTTT. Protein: CSAKDSHTEAFF.

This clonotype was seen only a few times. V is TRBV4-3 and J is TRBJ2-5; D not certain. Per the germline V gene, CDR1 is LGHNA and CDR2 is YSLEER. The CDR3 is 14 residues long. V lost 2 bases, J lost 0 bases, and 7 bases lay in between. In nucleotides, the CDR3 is TGCGCCAGCAGCCAAAACACCTACCAAGAGACCCAGTACTTC. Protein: CASSQNTYQETQYF.

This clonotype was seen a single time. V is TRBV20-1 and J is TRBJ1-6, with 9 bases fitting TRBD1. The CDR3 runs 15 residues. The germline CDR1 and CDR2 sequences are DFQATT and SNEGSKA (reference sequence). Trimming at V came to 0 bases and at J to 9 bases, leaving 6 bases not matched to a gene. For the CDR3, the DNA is TGCAGTGCTAGAGATAACAGGGGGCCAGGTTCACCCCTCCACTTT. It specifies CSARDNRGPGSPLHF.

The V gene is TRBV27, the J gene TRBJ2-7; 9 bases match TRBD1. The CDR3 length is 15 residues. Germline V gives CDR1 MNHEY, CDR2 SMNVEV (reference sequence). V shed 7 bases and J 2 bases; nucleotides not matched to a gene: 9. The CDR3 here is CASTFTGGGTYEQYF. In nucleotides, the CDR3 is TGTGCCAGCACCTTCACAGGGGGCGGAACCTACGAGCAGTACTTC.

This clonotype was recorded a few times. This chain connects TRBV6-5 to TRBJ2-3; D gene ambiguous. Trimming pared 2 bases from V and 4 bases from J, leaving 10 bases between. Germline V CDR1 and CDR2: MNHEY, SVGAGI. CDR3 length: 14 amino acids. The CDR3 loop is CASSYDLFSDTQYF. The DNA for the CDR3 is TGTGCCAGCAGTTACGATCTTTTCTCAGATACGCAGTATTTT.

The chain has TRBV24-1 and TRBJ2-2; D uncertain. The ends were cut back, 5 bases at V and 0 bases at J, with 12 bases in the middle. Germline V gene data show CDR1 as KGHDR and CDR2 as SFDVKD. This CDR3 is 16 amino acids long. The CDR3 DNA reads TGTGCCACCAGTGCCCGCCGGCAGCCGAACACCGGGGAGCTGTTTTTT. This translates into CATSARRQPNTGELFF.

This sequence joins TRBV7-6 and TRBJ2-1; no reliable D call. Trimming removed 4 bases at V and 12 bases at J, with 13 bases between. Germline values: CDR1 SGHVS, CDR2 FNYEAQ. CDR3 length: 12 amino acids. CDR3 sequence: CASSSRSPGQFF. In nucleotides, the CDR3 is TGTGCCAGCAGCTCCCGGTCGCCGGGGCAGTTCTTC.